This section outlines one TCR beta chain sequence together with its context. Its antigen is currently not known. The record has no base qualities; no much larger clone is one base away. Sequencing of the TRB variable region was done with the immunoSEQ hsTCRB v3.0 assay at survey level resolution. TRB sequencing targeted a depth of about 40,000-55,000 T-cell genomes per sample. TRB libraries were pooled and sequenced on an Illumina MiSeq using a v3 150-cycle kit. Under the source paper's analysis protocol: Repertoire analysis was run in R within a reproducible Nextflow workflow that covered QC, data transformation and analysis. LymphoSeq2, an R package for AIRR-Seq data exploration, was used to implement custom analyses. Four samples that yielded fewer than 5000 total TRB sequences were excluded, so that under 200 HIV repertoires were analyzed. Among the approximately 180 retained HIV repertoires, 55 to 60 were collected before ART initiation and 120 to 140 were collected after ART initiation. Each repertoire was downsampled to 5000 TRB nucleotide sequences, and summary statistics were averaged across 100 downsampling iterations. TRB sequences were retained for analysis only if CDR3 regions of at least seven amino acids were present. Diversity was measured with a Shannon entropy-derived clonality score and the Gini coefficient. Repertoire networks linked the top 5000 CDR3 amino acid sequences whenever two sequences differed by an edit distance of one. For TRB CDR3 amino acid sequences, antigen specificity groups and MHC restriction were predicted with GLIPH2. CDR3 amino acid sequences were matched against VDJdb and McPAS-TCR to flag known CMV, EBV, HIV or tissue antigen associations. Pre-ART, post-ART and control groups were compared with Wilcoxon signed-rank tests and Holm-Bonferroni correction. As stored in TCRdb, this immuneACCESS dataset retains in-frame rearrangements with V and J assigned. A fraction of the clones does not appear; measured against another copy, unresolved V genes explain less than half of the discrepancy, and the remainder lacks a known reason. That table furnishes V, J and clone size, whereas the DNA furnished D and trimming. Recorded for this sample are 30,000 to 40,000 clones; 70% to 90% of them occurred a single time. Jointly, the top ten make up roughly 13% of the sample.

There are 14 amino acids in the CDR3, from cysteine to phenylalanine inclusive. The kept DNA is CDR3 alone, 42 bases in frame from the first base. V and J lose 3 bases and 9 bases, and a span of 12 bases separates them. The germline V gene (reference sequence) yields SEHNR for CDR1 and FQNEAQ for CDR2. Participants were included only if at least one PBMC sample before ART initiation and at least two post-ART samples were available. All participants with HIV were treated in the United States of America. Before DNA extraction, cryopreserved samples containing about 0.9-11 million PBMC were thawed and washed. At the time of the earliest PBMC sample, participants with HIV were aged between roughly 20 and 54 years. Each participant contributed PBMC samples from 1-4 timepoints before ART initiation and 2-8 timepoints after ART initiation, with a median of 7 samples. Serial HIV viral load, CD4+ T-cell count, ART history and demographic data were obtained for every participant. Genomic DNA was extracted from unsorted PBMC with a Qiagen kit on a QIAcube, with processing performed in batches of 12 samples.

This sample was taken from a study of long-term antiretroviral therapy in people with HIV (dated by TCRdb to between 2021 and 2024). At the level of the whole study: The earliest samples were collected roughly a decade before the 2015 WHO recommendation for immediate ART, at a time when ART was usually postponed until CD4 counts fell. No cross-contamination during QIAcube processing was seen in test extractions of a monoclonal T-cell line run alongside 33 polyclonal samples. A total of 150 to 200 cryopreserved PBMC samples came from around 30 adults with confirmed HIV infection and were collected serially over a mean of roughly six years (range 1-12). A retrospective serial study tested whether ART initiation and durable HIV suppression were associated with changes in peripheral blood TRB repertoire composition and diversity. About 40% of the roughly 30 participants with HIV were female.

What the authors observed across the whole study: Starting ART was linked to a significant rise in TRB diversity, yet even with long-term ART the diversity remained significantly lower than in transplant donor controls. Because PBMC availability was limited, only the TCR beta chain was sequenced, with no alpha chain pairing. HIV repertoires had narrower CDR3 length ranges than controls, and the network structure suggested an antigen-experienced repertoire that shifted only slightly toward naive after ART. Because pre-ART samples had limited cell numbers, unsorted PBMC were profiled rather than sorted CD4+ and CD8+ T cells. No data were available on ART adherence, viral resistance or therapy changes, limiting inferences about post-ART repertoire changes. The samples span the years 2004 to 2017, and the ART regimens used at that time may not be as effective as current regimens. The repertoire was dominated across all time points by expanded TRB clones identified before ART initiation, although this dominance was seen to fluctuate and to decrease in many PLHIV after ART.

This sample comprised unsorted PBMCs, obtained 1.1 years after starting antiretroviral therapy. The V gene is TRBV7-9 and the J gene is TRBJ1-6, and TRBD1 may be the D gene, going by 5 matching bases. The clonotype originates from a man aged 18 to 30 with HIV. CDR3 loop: CASSFSGTGSPLHF. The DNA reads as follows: TGTGCCAGCAGCTTTTCAGGGACTGGTTCACCCCTCCACTTT.